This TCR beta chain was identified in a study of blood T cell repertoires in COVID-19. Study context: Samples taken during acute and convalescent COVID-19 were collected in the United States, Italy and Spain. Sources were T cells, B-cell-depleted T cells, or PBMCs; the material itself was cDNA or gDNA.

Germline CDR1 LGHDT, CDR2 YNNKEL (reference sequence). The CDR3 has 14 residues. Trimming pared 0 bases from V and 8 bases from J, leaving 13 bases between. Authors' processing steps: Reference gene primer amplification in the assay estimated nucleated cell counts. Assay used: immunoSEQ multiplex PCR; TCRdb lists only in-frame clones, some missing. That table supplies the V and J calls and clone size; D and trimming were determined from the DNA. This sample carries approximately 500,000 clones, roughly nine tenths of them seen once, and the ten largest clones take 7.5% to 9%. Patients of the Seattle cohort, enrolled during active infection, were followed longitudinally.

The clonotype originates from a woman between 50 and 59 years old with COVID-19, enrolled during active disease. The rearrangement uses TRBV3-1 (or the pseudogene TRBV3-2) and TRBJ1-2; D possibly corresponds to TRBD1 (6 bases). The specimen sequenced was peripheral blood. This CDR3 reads CASSQDRGFLGYTF. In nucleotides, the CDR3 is TGTGCCAGCAGCCAAGATAGGGGGTTTTTAGGCTACACCTTC.